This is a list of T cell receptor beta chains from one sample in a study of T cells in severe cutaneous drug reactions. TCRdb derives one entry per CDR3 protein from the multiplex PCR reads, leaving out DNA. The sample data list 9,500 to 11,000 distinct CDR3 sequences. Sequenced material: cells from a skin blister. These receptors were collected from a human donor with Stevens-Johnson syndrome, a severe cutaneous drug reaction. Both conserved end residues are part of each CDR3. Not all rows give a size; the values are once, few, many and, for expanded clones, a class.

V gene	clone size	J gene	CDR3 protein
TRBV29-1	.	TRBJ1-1	CSVLVHRGNTEAFF
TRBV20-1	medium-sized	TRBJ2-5	CSARLRGLAGQETQYF
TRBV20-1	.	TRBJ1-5	CSARERQGIHQPQHF
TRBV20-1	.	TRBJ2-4	CSAKDTGAKNIQYF
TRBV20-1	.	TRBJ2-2	CSASMSGSGGELFF
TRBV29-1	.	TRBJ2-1	CSVKTSGYNEQFF
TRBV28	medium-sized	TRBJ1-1	CASRDTGGMNTEAFF
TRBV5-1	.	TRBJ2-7	CASSLTGGNSYEQYF
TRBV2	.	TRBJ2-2	CASTPPGARELFF
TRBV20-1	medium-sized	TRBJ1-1	CSARVGGGVGTEAFF
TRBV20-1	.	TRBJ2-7	CSAKTLTAYEQYF
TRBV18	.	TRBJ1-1	CASSIGQGGTEAFF
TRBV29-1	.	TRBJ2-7	CSVEGVRGLSYEQYF
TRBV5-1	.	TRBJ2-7	CASSLVGGSYEQYF
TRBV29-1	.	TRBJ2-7	CSVESDKKNEQYF
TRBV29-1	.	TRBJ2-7	CSVEGGPGLRPLEQYF
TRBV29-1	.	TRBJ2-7	CSVQPDVGYEQYF
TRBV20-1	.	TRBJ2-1	CSARRPGAGGLHEQFF
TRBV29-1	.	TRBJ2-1	CSVEASHGNEQFF
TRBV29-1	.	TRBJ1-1	CSVEGQAMNTEAFF
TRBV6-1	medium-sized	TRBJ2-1	CASSGLAGANEQFF
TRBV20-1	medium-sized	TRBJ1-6	CSAIPRGMSPLHF
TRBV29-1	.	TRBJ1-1	CSAVDSPNTEAFF
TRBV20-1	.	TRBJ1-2	CSARDGGGNGYTF
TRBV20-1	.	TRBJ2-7	CSAREGDWTYEQYF
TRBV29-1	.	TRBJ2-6	CSVVEPTGANVLTF
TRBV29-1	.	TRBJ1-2	CSVEDYSPDDGYGYTF
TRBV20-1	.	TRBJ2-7	CSALADSYEQYF
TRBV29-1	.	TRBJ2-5	CSVELSVVTTWTQYF
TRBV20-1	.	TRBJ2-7	CSASVGGSIAYEQYF
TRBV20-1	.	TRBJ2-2	CSADEEPGELFF
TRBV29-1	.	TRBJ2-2	CSVLDGTNTGELFF
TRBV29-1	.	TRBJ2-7	CSGQTSGSYEQYF
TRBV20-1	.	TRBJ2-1	CSAYDVSRGSYNEQFF
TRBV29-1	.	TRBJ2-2	CSVGGVWAGELFF
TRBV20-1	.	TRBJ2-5	CSASPGRTGATQYF
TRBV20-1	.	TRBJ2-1	CSAANPGGYNEQFF
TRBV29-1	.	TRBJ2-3	CSVEWAVSTDTQYF
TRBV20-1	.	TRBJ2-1	CSARDLRLLDEQFF
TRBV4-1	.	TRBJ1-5	CASSRDRGEQPQHF
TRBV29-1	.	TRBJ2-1	CSVDTGSINEQFF